Below, 21 T cell receptor beta chains from the same sample are listed, as sequenced in a study of blood T cells in healthy people across ages. Then a second PCR, running roughly 7 to 11 cycles, was carried out with a sample-barcoded 5' primer and a J-beta primer mix. TCRdb used MiXCR to reprocess the 5' RACE reads, holding one entry per CDR3 protein. The sample lists roughly 800,000 distinct CDR3 sequences, 58% occurring once. Input material: blood. These receptors were collected from a man younger than 40 in good health.

This clonotype has more than one count but fewer than ten. The chain joins TRBV7-2 to TRBJ2-5, with D possibly matching TRBD2 (6 bases). The end of the DNA is better explained by TRBJ2-7, so the J call may be wrong. The CDR3 covers 12 residues. Germline V lookup: CDR1 SGHTA, CDR2 FQGNSA. DNA for the CDR3: TGTGCCAGCAGCGTGACTAGAAGCGAGCAGTACTTC. As protein: CASSVTRSEQYF.

The V and J genes are TRBV30 and TRBJ1-2; 8 bases are shared with TRBD1. CDR1 is GTSNPN and CDR2 is SVGIG in the germline V gene (reference sequence). V was pared by 7 bases and J by 4 bases, with 8 bases of the junction left unmatched. The CDR3 loop spans 13 amino acids. The CDR3 sequence: CASSRDRPYGYTF. The CDR3 DNA sequence: TGTGCCTCCAGCCGGGACAGGCCCTATGGCTACACCTTC.

The gene calls are TRBV7-8 and TRBJ2-1; D is ambiguous. Trimming stripped 8 bases from V and 7 bases from J, with 6 bases between. The CDR3 consists of 10 residues. Germline V lookup: CDR1 SGHVS, CDR2 FQNEAQ. CDR3 nucleotide sequence: TGTGCCAGCGGCACGAATGAGCAGTTCTTC. Its translation is CASGTNEQFF.

The chain uses TRBV5-1 and TRBJ1-6; no clear D gene. Germline values: CDR1 SGHRS, CDR2 YFSETQ. This CDR3 spans 17 amino acids. With 0 bases removed from V and 0 bases from J, the gap between germline ends came to 10 bases. The CDR3 bases are TGCGCCAGCAGCTTGGACAGCGGGAGCTCCTATAATTCACCCCTCCACTTT. Its translation: CASSLDSGSSYNSPLHF.

The CDR3 DNA follows: TGTGCCAGCAAGGCAGGGGGCTACATATCCTACGAGCAGTACTTC. It encodes CASKAGGYISYEQYF. The chain uses TRBV6-5 and TRBJ2-7; 8 positions match TRBD1. The J segment lost 1 base and the V segment lost 7 bases, leaving 9 bases of the junction unmatched. The CDR3 has 15 amino acids. CDR1 is MNHEY and CDR2 is SVGAGI in the germline V gene.

V gene TRBV29-1 combines with J gene TRBJ1-2, with a tentative D call TRBD1 (5 bases). The CDR3 has 12 residues. Germline CDR1 SQVTM, CDR2 ANQGSEA. V gave up 6 bases and J gave up 3 bases, with 11 bases separating them. The chain's CDR3 is CSVQGVDYGYTF. The CDR3 DNA reads TGCAGCGTCCAGGGTGTCGACTATGGCTACACCTTC.

The gene calls are TRBV20-1 and TRBJ2-5; 14 bases line up with TRBD2. V was clipped by 0 bases and J by 4 bases; unmatched bases: 7. Germline V CDR1 and CDR2: DFQATT, SNEGSKA (reference sequence). The CDR3 runs to 17 residues. CDR3 sequence: CSAREGGLAGEVETQYF. The CDR3 DNA reads as TGCAGTGCTAGAGAAGGGGGACTAGCGGGAGAGGTAGAGACCCAGTACTTC.

This chain uses TRBV28 with TRBJ1-6, with D possibly matching TRBD1 (6 bases). CDR3 length equals 15 residues. The V end was cut by 4 bases, the J end by 10 bases, with 17 bases between. Germline V gives CDR1 MDHEN, CDR2 SYDVKM. The DNA of the CDR3 is TGTGCCAGCAGTTCGCTACAGGGTATTGAATCACCCCTCCACTTT. This sequence encodes CASSSLQGIESPLHF. Full variable domain (remainder filled in from reference TRBV28 and TRBJ1-6): DVKVTQSSRYLVKRTGEKVFLECVQDMDHENMFWYRQDPGLGLRLIYFSYDVKMKEKGDIPEGYSVSREKKERFSLILESASTNQTSMYLCASSSLQGIESPLHFGNGTRLTVT.

The rearrangement uses TRBV27 and TRBJ1-6, with D uncertain. Germline assignment: CDR1 MNHEY and CDR2 SMNVEV (reference sequence). The CDR3 contains 14 residues. Between the trimmed V and J ends, which lost 2 bases and 7 bases, there was a span of 9 bases. CDR3 protein: CASSLGRLNSPLHF. The DNA of the CDR3 is TGTGCCAGCAGTTTAGGCAGGTTGAATTCACCCCTCCACTTT.

The rearrangement links TRBV6-4 to TRBJ1-1; 9 bases line up with TRBD1. CDR3 length: 14 amino acids. Trimming removed 2 bases from V and 3 bases from J; junction bases left unmatched: 1. The germline V gene has CDR1 MRHNA and CDR2 SNTAGT. The CDR3 spells CASSDGTGYTEAFF. The CDR3, as DNA: TGTGCCAGCAGTGACGGGACAGGGTACACTGAAGCTTTCTTT.

The chain combines TRBV4-2 with TRBJ2-1, with 9 bases matching TRBD2. The CDR3 has 16 residues. Per the germline V gene, CDR1 is LGHNA and CDR2 is YNFKEQ. The trim removed 0 bases at V and 6 bases at J, leaving 6 bases unmatched. This chain's CDR3 is CASSQDGTSMVNEQFF. The CDR3 bases are TGTGCCAGCAGCCAAGATGGGACTAGCATGGTCAATGAGCAGTTCTTC.

The rearrangement uses TRBV6-5 and TRBJ2-1; 7 bases align to TRBD2. Germline trimming cut 0 bases from V and 3 bases from J; bases unmatched to any gene: 5. The CDR3 runs 16 residues. Looked up from germline, CDR1 is MNHEY and CDR2 is SVGAGI. The CDR3 nucleotides read TGTGCCAGCAGTTACTCGATTCGGGGGGACTACAATGAGCAGTTCTTC. Translation gives CASSYSIRGDYNEQFF.

This chain connects TRBV11-2 to TRBJ2-3; 7 bases match TRBD2. This CDR3 is built from 14 residues. The germline CDR1 and CDR2 sequences are SGHAT and FQNNGV. V lost 6 bases and J lost 7; bases outside the gene matches: 10. The CDR3 DNA reads as TGTGCCAGCAGGATATCAAAACTAGCGAATACGCAGTATTTT. Protein sequence: CASRISKLANTQYF.

This clonotype has only one observation. The chain combines TRBV6-9 with TRBJ2-7; D gene uncertain. Germline assignment: CDR1 MNHGY and CDR2 SVAAGI. V was clipped by 11 bases and J by 6 bases, with 17 bases between them. CDR3 length equals 12 residues. The CDR3 DNA follows: TGTGCCTGTGGTAGTTTAACCAGCGAGCAGTACTTC. Translating it yields CACGSLTSEQYF.

CDR3 sequence: CASLTGGGYTF. Written as DNA, the CDR3 is TGTGCCAGCCTTACAGGGGGAGGCTACACCTTC. V gene TRBV6-5 combines with J gene TRBJ1-2, with 8 nucleotides matching TRBD1. The CDR3 is 11 residues long. J was trimmed by 8 bases and V by 8 bases; bases with no gene match: 4. The V gene's germline CDR1 is MNHEY and CDR2 SVGAGI.

V and J are TRBV28 and TRBJ2-5, with 7 bases identical to TRBD2. The J call is uncertain, as TRBJ2-7 better fits the DNA end. Per germline, CDR1 MDHEN and CDR2 SYDVKM. CDR3 length equals 12 residues. CDR3 loop: CATRASGYEQYF. The CDR3 DNA sequence: TGTGCCACCCGGGCTAGCGGCTACGAGCAGTACTTC.

The gene calls are TRBV29-1 and TRBJ2-3; D remains ambiguous. There are 11 residues in the CDR3. The V end was cut by 7 bases, the J end by 9 bases, with 14 bases between. The germline V gene encodes CDR1 SQVTM and CDR2 ANQGSEA. In DNA, the CDR3 is TGCAGCGCCGGCCTCGAGCACACGCAGTATTTT. Translating it yields CSAGLEHTQYF.

The chain uses TRBV12-3 or TRBV12-4 and TRBJ2-5; the D gene is possibly TRBD2 (5 bases). CDR3 length equals 13 residues. V shed 4 bases and J shed 11 bases, with 17 bases lying between them. CDR3 bases: TGTGCCAGCAGTTGGACTGACTCTGAACAGCAGTACTTC. Translated, it gives CASSWTDSEQQYF.

This chain connects TRBV7-2 to TRBJ1-5; D is possibly TRBD1 (5 bases). The CDR3 runs 15 residues. Trimming pared 1 base from V and 8 bases from J, leaving 15 bases between. The germline V gene encodes CDR1 SGHTA and CDR2 FQGNSA. The CDR3 region has the DNA TGTGCCAGCAGCTTAGAGGCCAGGGCGGGGGAGCCCCAGCATTTT. This translates into CASSLEARAGEPQHF.

Regarding this clonotype: Germline is not matched at one junction end, which may reflect a read error. This rearrangement joins TRBV18 to TRBJ2-6, with D perhaps being TRBD1 or TRBD2 (5 bases each). Germline assignment: CDR1 KGHSH and CDR2 LQKENI. The CDR3 is made up of 18 amino acids. CDR3 residues: CASSHGEGKGSGANVPTF. CDR3 nucleotides: TGTGCCAGCTCACACGGAGAGGGAAAAGGATCTGGGGCCAACGTCCCGACTTTC. Variable domain in full (rest from reference TRBV18 and TRBJ2-6): NAGVMQNPRHLVRRRGQEARLRCSPMKGHSHVYWYRQLPEEGLKFMVYLQKENIIDESGMPKERFSAEFPKEGPSILRIQQVVRGDSAAYFCASSHGEGKGSGANVPTFGAGSRLTVL.

V is TRBV18 and J is TRBJ1-1; D gene uncertain. This CDR3 contains 14 residues. Germline V lookup: CDR1 KGHSH, CDR2 LQKENI. V lost 6 bases and J 7 bases, leaving 18 bases between the germline ends. CDR3 protein: CASSPSRRLNEAFF. The CDR3 DNA sequence: TGTGCCAGCTCCCCTTCGCGACGTCTTAATGAAGCTTTCTTT.